The rows below give T cell receptor beta chains drawn from one sample of a study of shared T cell receptors in the human thymus. Produced via immunoSEQ multiplex PCR; TCRdb's table is partial and in-frame only. This sample has approximately 660,000 clones, with 70% to 90% found just once. These same data were also listed under a study on human thymus T cells.

Sequencing was carried out using thymocytes. The receptors were gathered from a boy under two years old with a congenital heart defect. Both conserved end residues are trimmed from each CDR3.

>TRBJ1-2|TRBV2|11
ASSDRDNYGYT
>TRBJ2-5|TRBV5-6|16
ASSRPRGGQGGQETQY
>TRBJ2-1|TRBV6-1|16
ASSEAPIAGGLYNEQF
>TRBJ2-1|TRBV27|15
ASSLSGLAGRYNEQF
>TRBJ1-2|TRBV10-1|13
ASSADREGNYGYT
>TRBJ2-6|TRBV28|13
ASSFRGKGANVLT
>TRBJ2-2|TRBV7-2|9
ASRRGGELF
>TRBJ2-5|TRBV5-6|12
ASSSTGWRETQY
>TRBJ2-3|TRBV12-5|12
ASGSPAVTDTQY
>TRBJ2-7|TRBV15|14
ATSRGGLAGNYEQY
>TRBJ2-7|TRBV13|13
ASSFGGARSYEQY
>TRBJ1-3|TRBV27|14
ASSLTGATSGNTIY